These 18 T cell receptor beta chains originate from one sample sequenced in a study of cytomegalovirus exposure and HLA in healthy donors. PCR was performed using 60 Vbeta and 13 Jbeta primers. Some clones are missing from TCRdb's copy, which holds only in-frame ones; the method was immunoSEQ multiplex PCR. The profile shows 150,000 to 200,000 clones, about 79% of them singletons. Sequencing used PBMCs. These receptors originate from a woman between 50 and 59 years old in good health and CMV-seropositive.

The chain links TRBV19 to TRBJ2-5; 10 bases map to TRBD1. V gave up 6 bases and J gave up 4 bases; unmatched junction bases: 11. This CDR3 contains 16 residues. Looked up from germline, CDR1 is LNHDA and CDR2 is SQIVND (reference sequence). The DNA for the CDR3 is TGTGCCAGTAGGCCCACGGGACAGGGGAACTTAGAGACCCAGTACTTC. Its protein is CASRPTGQGNLETQYF.

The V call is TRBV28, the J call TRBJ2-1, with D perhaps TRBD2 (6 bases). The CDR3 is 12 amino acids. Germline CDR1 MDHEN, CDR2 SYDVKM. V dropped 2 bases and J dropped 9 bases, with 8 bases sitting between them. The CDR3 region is CASSLLAREQFF. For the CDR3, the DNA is TGTGCCAGCAGTTTACTAGCGCGTGAGCAGTTCTTC.

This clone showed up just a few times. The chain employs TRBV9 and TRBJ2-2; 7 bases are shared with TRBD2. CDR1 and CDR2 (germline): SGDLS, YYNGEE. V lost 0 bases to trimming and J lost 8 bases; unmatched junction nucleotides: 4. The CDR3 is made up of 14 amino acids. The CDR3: CASSVGRELGELFF. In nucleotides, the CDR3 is TGTGCCAGCAGCGTAGGGCGGGAGTTGGGGGAGCTGTTTTTT.

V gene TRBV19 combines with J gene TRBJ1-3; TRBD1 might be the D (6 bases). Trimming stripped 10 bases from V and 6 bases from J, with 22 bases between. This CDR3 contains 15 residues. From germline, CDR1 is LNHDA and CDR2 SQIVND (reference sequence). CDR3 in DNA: TGTGCCACCAGGCCCCACGCAGGGGAAGAAAACACCATATATTTT. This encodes CATRPHAGEENTIYF.

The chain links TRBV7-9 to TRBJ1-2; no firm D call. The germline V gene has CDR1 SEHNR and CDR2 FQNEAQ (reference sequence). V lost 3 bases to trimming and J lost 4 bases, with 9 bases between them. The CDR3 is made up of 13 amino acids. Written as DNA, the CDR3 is TGTGCCAGCAGCTTTGAGGGCGGCTATGGCTACACCTTC. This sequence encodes CASSFEGGYGYTF.

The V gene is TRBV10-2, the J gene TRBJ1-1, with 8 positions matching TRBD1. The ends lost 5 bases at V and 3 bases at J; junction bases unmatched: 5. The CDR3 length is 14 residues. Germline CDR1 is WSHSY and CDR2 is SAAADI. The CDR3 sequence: CASSHTGGYTEAFF. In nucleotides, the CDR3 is TGCGCCAGCAGTCACACAGGGGGATACACTGAAGCTTTCTTT.

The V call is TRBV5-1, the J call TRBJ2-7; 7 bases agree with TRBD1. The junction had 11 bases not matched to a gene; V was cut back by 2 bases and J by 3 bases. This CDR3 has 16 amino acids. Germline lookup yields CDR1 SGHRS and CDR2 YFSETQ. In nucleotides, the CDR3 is TGCGCCAGCAGCTTCCTCCCGGGACAGCCATACTACGAGCAGTACTTC. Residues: CASSFLPGQPYYEQYF. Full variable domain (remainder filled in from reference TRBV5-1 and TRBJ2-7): KAGVTQTPRYLIKTRGQQVTLSCSPISGHRSVSWYQQTPGQGLQFLFEYFSETQRNKGNFPGRFSGRQFSNSRSEMNVSTLELGDSALYLCASSFLPGQPYYEQYFGPGTRLTVT.

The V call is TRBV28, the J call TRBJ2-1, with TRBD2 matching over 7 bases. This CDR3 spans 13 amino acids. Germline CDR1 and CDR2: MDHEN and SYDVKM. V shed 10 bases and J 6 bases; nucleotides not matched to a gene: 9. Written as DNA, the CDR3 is TGTGCCACCTTAGAAACGGGGGGCAATGAGCAGTTCTTC. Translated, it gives CATLETGGNEQFF.

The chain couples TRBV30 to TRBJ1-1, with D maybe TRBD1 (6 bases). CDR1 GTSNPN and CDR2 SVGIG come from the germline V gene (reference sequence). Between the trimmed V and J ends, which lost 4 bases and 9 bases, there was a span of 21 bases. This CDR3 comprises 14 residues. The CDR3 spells CAWKLGTSFGQAFF. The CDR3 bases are TGTGCCTGGAAATTGGGGACATCCTTCGGGCAAGCTTTCTTT.

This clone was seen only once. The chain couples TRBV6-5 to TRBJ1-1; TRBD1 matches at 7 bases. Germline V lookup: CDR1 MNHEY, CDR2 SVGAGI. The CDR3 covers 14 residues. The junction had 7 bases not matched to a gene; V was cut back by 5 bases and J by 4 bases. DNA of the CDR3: TGTGCCAGCAGTCTCTACAGGGGTCGCACTGAAGCTTTCTTT. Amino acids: CASSLYRGRTEAFF.

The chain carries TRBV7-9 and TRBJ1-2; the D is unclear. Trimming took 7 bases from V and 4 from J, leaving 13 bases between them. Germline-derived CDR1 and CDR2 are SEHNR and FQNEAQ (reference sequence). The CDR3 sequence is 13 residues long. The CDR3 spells CASTRGSPYGYTF. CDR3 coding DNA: TGTGCCAGCACCCGAGGGAGCCCCTATGGCTACACCTTC.

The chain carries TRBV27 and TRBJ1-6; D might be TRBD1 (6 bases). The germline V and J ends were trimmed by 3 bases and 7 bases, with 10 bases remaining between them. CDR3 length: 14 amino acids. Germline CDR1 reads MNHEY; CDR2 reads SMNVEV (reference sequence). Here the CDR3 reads CASSLRQGNSPLHF. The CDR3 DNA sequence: TGTGCCAGCAGTTTGCGGCAGGGGAATTCACCCCTCCACTTT.

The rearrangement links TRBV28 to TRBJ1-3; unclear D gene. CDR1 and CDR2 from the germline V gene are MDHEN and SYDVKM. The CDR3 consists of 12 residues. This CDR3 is CVVLSSGNTIYF. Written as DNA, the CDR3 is TGTGTCGTTCTGAGCTCTGGAAACACCATATATTTT.

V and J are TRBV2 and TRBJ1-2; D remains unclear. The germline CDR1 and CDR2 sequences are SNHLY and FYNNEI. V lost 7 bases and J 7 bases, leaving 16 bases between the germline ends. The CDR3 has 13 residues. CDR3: CASILTRFRGYTF. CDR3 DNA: TGTGCCAGCATACTCACCCGTTTCCGTGGCTACACCTTC.

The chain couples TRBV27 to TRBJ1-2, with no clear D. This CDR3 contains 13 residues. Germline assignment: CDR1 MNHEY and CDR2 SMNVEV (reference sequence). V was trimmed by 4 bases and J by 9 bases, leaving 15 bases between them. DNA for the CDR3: TGTGCCAGCAGTTCAGGTCCGGCCCCTAGCTACACCTTC. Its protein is CASSSGPAPSYTF.

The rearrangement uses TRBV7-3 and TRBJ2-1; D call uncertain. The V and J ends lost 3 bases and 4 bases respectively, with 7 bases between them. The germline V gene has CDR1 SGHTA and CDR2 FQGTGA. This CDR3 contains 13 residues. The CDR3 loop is CASSFGEYNEQFF. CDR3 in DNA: TGTGCCAGCAGCTTCGGAGAGTACAATGAGCAGTTCTTC.

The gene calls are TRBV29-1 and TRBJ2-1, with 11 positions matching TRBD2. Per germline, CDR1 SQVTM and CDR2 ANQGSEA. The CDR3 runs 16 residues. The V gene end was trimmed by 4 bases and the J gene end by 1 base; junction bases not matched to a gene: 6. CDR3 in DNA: TGCAGCGTTGTGGGGTTAGCGGGAGGGTCCTACAATGAGCAGTTCTTC. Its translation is CSVVGLAGGSYNEQFF.

The CDR3 nucleotides read TGTGCCAGCAGTGTGGGGGGGCGGACCCAGTACTTC. Protein sequence: CASSVGGRTQYF. V is TRBV2 and J is TRBJ2-5, with TRBD2 as a possible D gene (7 bases). The CDR3 contains 12 residues. Per the germline V gene, CDR1 is SNHLY and CDR2 is FYNNEI. V gave up 4 bases and J gave up 7 bases, with 10 bases separating them.